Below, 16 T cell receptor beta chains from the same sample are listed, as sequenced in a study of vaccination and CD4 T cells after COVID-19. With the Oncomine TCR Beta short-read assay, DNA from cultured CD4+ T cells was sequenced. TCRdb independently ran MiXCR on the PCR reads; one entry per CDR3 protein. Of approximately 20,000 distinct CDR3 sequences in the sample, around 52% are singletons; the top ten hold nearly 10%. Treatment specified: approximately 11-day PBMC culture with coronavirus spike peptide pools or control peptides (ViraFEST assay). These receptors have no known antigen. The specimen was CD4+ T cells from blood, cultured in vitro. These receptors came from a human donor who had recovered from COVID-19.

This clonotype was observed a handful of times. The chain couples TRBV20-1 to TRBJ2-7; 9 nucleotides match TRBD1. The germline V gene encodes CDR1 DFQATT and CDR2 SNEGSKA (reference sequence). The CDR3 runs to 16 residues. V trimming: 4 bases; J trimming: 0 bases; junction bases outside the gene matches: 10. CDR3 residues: CSATPQGAGSSYEQYF. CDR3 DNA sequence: TGCAGTGCTACCCCACAGGGGGCAGGGAGCTCCTACGAGCAGTACTTC.

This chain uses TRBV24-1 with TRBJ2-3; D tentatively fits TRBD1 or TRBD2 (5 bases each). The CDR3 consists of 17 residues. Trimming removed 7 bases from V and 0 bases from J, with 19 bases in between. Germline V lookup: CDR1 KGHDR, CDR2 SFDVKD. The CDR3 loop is CATRGDGLDTSTDTQYF. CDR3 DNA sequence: TGTGCCACCAGGGGGGACGGATTAGATACTAGCACAGATACGCAGTATTTT.

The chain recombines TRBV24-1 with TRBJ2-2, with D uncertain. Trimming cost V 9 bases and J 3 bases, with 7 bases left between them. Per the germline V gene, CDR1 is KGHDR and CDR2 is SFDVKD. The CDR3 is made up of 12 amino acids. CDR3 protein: CATGLYTGELFF. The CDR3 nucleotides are TGTGCCACCGGGTTGTACACCGGGGAGCTGTTTTTT.

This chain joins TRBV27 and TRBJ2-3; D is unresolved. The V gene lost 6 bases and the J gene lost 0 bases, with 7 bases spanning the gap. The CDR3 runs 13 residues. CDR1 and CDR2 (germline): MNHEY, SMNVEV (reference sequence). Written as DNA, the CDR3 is TGTGCCAGCAGCCATGATAGCACAGATACGCAGTATTTT. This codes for CASSHDSTDTQYF.

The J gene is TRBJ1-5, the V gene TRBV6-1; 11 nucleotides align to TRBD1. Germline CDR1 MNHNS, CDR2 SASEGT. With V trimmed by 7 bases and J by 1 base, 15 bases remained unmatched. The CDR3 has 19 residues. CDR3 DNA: TGTGCCAGCAACTGGCGCGCCGGGACAGGGGGAACCAGCAATCAGCCCCAGCATTTT. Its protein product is CASNWRAGTGGTSNQPQHF.

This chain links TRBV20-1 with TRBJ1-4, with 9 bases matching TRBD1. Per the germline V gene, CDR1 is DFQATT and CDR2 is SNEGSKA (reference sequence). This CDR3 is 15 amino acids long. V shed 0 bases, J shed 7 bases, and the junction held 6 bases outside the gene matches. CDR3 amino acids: CSARDLRTGAEKLFF. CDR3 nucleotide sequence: TGCAGTGCTAGAGATCTAAGGACAGGGGCTGAAAAACTGTTTTTT.

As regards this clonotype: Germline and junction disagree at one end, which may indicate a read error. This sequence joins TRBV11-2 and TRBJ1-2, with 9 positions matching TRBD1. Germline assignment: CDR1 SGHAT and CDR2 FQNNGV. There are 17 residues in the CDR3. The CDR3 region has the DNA TGTGCCAACAGCTTAGGGGCCGAGGGGACAGGGCGCTATGGCTACACCTTC. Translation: CANSLGAEGTGRYGYTF.

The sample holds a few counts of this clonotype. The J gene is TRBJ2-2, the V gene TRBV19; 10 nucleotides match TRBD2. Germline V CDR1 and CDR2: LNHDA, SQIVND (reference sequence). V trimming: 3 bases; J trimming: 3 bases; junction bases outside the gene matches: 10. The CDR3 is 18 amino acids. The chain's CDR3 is CASSIQQELAGYTGELFF. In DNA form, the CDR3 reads TGTGCCAGTAGTATTCAGCAGGAACTAGCGGGGTACACCGGGGAGCTGTTTTTT. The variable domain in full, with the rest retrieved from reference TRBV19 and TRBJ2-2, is DGGITQSPKYLFRKEGQNVTLSCEQNLNHDAMYWYRQDPGQGLRLIYYSQIVNDFQKGDIAEGYSVSREKKESFPLTVTSAQKNPTAFYLCASSIQQELAGYTGELFFGEGSRLTVL.

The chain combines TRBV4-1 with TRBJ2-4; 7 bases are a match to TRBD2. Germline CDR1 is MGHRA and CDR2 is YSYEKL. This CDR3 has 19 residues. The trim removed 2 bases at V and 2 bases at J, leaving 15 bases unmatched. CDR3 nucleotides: TGCGCCAGCAGCCAACACGACATGGATGGGGGGACTACCAAAAACATTCAGTACTTC. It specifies CASSQHDMDGGTTKNIQYF.

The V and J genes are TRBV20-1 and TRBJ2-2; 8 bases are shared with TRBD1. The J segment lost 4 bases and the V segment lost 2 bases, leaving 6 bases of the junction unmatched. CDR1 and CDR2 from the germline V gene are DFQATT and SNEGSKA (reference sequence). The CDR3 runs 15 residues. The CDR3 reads CSARSTGAGTGELFF. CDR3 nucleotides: TGCAGTGCTAGATCGACAGGGGCCGGCACCGGGGAGCTGTTTTTT.

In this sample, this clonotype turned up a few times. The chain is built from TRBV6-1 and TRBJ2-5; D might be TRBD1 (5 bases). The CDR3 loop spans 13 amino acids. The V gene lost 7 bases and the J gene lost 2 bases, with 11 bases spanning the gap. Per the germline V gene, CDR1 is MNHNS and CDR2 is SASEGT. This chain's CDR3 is CASTPGFQETQYF. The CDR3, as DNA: TGTGCCAGCACCCCAGGGTTTCAAGAGACCCAGTACTTC.

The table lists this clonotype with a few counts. The DNA for the CDR3 is TGCAGTGCAACCTCGACTGGGGCTGGAGGCTACACCTTC. This encodes CSATSTGAGGYTF. This rearrangement joins TRBV20-1 to TRBJ1-2; possibly TRBD1 for D (5 bases). Germline V gene lookup returns CDR1 DFQATT and CDR2 SNEGSKA (reference sequence). This CDR3 region has 13 residues. V was shortened by 6 bases and J by 8 bases, with 19 bases between the two germline ends.

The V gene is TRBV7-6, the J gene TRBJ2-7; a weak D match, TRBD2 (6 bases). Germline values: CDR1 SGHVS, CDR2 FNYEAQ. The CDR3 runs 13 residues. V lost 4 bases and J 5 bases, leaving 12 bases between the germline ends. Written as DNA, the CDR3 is TGTGCCAGCAGCTCTCGACTAGACGACGAGCAGTACTTC. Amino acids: CASSSRLDDEQYF.

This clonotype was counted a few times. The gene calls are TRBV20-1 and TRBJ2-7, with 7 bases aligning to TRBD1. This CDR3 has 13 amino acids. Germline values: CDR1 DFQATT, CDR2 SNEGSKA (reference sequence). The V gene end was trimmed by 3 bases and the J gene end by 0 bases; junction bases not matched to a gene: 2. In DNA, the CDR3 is TGCAGTGCTAGTTCAGGGGGCTCCTACGAGCAGTACTTC. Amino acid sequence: CSASSGGSYEQYF.

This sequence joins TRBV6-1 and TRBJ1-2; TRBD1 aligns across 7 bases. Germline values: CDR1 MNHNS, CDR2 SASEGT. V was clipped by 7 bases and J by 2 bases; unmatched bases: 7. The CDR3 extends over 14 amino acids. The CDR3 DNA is TGTGCCAGCACCAGACAGGGTAAAAACTATGGCTACACCTTC. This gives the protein CASTRQGKNYGYTF.

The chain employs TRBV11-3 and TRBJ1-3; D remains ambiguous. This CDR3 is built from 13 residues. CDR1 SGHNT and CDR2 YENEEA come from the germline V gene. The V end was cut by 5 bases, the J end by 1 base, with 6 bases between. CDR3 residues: CASSGLSGNTIYF. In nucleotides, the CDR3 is TGTGCCAGCAGCGGCCTTTCTGGAAACACCATATATTTT.